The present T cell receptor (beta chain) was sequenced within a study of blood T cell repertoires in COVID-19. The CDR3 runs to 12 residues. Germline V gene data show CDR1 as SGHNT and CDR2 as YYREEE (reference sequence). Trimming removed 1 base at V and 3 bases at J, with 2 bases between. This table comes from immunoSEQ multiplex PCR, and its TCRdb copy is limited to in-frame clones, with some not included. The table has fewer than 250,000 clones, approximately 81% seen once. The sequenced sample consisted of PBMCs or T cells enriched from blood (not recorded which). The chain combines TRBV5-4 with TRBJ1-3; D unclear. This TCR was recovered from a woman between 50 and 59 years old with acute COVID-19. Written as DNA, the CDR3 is TGTGCCAGCAGCTTGTATGGAAACACCATATATTTT. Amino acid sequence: CASSLYGNTIYF.